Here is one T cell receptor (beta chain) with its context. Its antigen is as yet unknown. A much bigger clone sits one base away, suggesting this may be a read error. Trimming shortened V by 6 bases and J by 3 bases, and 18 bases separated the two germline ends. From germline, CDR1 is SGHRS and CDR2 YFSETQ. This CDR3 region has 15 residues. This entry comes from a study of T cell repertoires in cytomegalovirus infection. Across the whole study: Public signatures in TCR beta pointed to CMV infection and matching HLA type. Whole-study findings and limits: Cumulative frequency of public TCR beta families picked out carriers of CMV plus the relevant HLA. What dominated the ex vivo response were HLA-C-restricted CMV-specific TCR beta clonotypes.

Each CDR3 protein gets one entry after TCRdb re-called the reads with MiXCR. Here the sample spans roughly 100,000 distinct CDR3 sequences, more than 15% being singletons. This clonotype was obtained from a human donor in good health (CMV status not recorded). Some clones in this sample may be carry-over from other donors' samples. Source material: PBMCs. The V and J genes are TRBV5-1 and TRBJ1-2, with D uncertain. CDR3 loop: CASIPPGGKDYGYTF. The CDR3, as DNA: TGCGCCAGCATCCCCCCGGGAGGGAAGGACTATGGCTACACCTTC. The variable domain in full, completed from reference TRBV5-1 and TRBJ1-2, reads KAGVTQTPRYLIKTRGQQVTLSCSPISGHRSVSWYQQTPGQGLQFLFEYFSETQRNKGNFPGRFSGRQFSNSRSEMNVSTLELGDSALYLCASIPPGGKDYGYTFGSGTRLTVV.